A selection of T cell receptor beta chains follows, all from one sample in a study of T cell repertoires in cytomegalovirus infection. TCRdb re-derived calls from the reads in MiXCR, one entry per CDR3 protein. The profile covers hundreds of thousands of distinct CDR3 sequences, with about 9.2% appearing a single time and less than 3% taken by the ten largest. Sequencing used PBMCs. The receptors stem from a human donor in good health (CMV status not recorded). Some clones in this sample may be carry-over from other donors' samples. CDR3s include the opening cysteine and the closing phenylalanine or tryptophan. The order of the fields is clone size, J gene, D gene, V gene, CDR3 protein, CDR3 DNA. A D gene is named only where the DNA matches it firmly. A clone size is listed for some rows: how often the clone was seen (once, few, many), or a class if it is expanded.

many	TRBJ2-3	TRBD1	TRBV25-1	CASSGWTGGRGDTQYF	TGTGCCAGCAGCGGTTGGACAGGGGGAAGGGGTGATACGCAGTATTTT
many	TRBJ2-1	.	TRBV6-1	CASSWGRINEQFF	TGTGCCAGCAGTTGGGGGAGGATCAATGAGCAGTTCTTC
many	TRBJ1-2	.	TRBV4-2	CASSQETGWKNGYTF	TGTGCCAGCAGCCAAGAAACAGGTTGGAAAAATGGCTACACCTTC
many	TRBJ2-2	TRBD2	TRBV12-3/TRBV12-4	CASRLSGGASGELFF	TGTGCCAGCAGACTTAGCGGGGGGGCTTCCGGGGAGCTGTTTTTT
many	TRBJ2-3	TRBD2	TRBV28	CASCSGGDTDTQYF	TGTGCCAGCTGTAGCGGGGGGGACACAGATACGCAGTATTTT
many	TRBJ1-2	TRBD1	TRBV6-1	CASSAETGGWGYTF	TGTGCCAGCAGTGCAGAGACAGGGGGCTGGGGCTACACCTTC
.	TRBJ2-5	TRBD2	TRBV12-3/TRBV12-4	CASSRRRSGGETQYF	TGTGCCAGCAGCCGCCGTCGCAGCGGGGGAGAGACCCAGTACTTC
many	TRBJ1-5	.	TRBV28	CASSKLGGDYNQPQHF	TGTGCCAGCAGCAAATTGGGGGGGGATTACAATCAGCCCCAGCATTTT
many	TRBJ2-5	.	TRBV6-2/TRBV6-3	CASSYSRPGAGQETQYF	TGTGCCAGCAGTTACTCGAGACCGGGTGCAGGACAAGAGACCCAGTACTTC
many	TRBJ2-1	.	TRBV2	CASKEDGGRNEQFF	TGTGCCAGCAAGGAAGACGGGGGACGCAATGAGCAGTTCTTC
.	TRBJ1-3	.	TRBV28	CASRPTGGTGNTIYF	TGTGCCAGCAGACCTACGGGGGGGACTGGAAACACCATATATTTT
many	TRBJ1-5	TRBD1	TRBV6-2/TRBV6-3	CASSYRTGGSQPQHF	TGTGCCAGCAGTTATCGGACAGGGGGAAGTCAGCCCCAGCATTTT
many	TRBJ1-2	.	TRBV7-2	CASSLPPTANYGYTF	TGTGCCAGCAGCTTACCCCCCACAGCAAACTATGGCTACACCTTC
many	TRBJ2-5	TRBD1	TRBV5-5	CASSFDRVRSETQYF	TGTGCCAGCAGCTTCGACAGGGTTCGGTCAGAGACCCAGTACTTC
many	TRBJ2-2	.	TRBV5-6	CASTERGYDGELFF	TGTGCCAGCACCGAACGGGGGTACGACGGGGAGCTGTTTTTT
many	TRBJ2-1	.	TRBV14	CASTTGQLSYNEQFF	TGTGCCAGCACCACTGGACAGCTTTCCTACAATGAGCAGTTCTTC
many	TRBJ2-2	.	TRBV2	CASSERGAGELFF	TGTGCCAGCAGTGAAAGGGGAGCCGGGGAGCTGTTTTTT
many	TRBJ2-4	.	TRBV20-1	CSARWGALQLAKNIQYF	TGCAGTGCTAGGTGGGGGGCCCTCCAACTAGCCAAAAACATTCAGTACTTC
.	TRBJ1-1	.	TRBV29-1	CSAITTDRAEAFF	TGCAGCGCCATAACAACCGACAGAGCTGAAGCTTTCTTT
.	TRBJ1-5	.	TRBV6-5	CASSPGTANGQPQHF	TGTGCCAGCAGCCCCGGGACCGCGAACGGGCAGCCCCAGCATTTT
many	TRBJ2-5	TRBD2	TRBV12-3/TRBV12-4	CASSLLAGVGETQYF	TGTGCCAGCAGTCTACTAGCGGGGGTAGGAGAGACCCAGTACTTC
.	TRBJ1-2	.	TRBV3-1	CASSQERGSYTF	TGTGCCAGCAGCCAAGAGCGGGGAAGCTACACCTTC
many	TRBJ2-7	TRBD1	TRBV20-1	CSATGTGWEQYF	TGCAGTGCTACCGGGACAGGGTGGGAGCAGTACTTC
once	TRBJ2-3	.	TRBV29-1	CSVGSVGTGTQYF	TGCAGCGTGGGAAGCGTAGGCACAGGTACGCAGTATTTT
many	TRBJ2-7	TRBD1	TRBV7-8	CASSLSYGTVYEQYF	TGTGCCAGCAGCTTATCTTACGGGACAGTCTACGAGCAGTACTTC
many	TRBJ1-5	.	TRBV6-5	CASSSQGRHSNQPQHF	TGTGCCAGCAGTTCCCAGGGGCGTCATAGCAATCAGCCCCAGCATTTT
many	TRBJ1-1	.	TRBV12-3/TRBV12-4	CASRPIPLTGPENTEAFF	TGTGCCAGCAGGCCCATCCCTCTCACAGGGCCCGAGAACACTGAAGCTTTCTTT
many	TRBJ1-2	.	TRBV25-1	CASSERALTAAGGYTF	TGTGCCAGCAGTGAGAGAGCCCTGACAGCGGCTGGTGGCTACACCTTC
.	TRBJ2-1	TRBD1	TRBV29-1	CSVARQGVRNEQFF	TGCAGCGTTGCTCGACAGGGAGTGCGTAATGAGCAGTTCTTC
many	TRBJ1-6	TRBD1	TRBV12-3/TRBV12-4	CASRLAGTGVSPLHF	TGTGCCAGCAGACTCGCCGGGACAGGAGTTTCACCCCTCCACTTT
.	TRBJ1-2	TRBD1	TRBV5-5	CASSPNYGTGSINGYTF	TGTGCCAGCAGCCCGAACTACGGGACAGGGTCTATAAATGGCTACACCTTC
many	TRBJ1-5	.	TRBV28	CASSRGGVGNQPQHF	TGTGCCAGCAGTCGAGGTGGGGTCGGCAATCAGCCCCAGCATTTT